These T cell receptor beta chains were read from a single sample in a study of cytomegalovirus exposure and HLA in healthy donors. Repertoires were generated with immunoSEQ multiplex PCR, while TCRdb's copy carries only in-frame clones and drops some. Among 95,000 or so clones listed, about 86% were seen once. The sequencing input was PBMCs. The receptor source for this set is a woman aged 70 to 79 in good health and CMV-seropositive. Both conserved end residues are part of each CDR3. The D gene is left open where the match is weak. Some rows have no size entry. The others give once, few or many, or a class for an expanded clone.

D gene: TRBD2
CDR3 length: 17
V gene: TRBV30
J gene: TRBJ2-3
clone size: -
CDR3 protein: CAWSVSRTSRGTDTQYF
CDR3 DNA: TGTGCCTGGAGTGTGTCCCGGACTAGCAGAGGCACAGATACGCAGTATTTT

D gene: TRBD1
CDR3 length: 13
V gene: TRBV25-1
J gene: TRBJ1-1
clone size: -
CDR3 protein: CASRPRDRGRAFF
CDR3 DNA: TGTGCCAGCAGACCACGGGACAGGGGTCGGGCTTTCTTT

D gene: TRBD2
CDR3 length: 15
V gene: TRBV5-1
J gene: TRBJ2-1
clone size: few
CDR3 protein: CASSSSGRRYNEQFF
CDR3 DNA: TGCGCCAGCAGCTCGAGCGGGAGACGGTATAATGAGCAGTTCTTC

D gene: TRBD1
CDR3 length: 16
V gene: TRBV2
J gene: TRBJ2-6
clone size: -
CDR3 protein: CASIRQGASGANVLTF
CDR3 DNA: TGTGCCAGCATCCGGCAGGGGGCGTCTGGGGCCAACGTCCTGACTTTC

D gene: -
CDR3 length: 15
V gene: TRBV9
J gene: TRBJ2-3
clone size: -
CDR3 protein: CASSVRPGVTDTQYF
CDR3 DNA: TGTGCCAGCAGCGTGCGTCCAGGGGTCACAGATACGCAGTATTTT

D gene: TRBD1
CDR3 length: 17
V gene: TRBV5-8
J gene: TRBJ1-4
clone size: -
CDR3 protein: CASSPSFYRGKNEKLFF
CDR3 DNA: TGTGCCAGCAGCCCAAGCTTCTACAGGGGTAAAAATGAAAAACTGTTTTTT

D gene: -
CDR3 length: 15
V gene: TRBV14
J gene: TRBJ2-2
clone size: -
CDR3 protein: CASSQVQAGTGELFF
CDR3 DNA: TGTGCCAGCAGCCAAGTTCAGGCAGGCACCGGGGAGCTGTTTTTT

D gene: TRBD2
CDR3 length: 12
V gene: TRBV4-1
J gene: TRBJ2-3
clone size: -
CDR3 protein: CASSQGLAPQYF
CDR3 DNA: TGCGCCAGCAGCCAAGGACTAGCCCCCCAGTATTTT

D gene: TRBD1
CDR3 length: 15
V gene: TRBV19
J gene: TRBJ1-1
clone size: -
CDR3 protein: CASSIAGGGQIEAFF
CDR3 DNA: TGTGCCAGTAGTATTGCCGGAGGGGGACAGATTGAAGCTTTCTTT

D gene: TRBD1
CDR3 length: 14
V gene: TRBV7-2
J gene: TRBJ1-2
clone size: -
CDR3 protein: CASSSGQGAGGYTF
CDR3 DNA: TGTGCCAGCAGCTCGGGACAGGGGGCAGGGGGCTACACCTTC

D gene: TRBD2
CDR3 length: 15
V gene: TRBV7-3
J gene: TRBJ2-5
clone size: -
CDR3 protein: CASSSLAGGLETQYF
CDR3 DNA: TGTGCCAGCAGCTCCCTAGCGGGAGGCTTGGAGACCCAGTACTTC

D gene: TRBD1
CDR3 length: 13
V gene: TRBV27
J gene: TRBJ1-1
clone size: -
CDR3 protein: CASRTGDFTEAFF
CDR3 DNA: TGTGCCAGCAGAACAGGGGATTTTACTGAAGCTTTCTTT

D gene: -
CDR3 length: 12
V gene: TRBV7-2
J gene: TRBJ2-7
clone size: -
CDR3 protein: CASGSGVYEQYF
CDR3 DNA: TGTGCCAGCGGTAGCGGAGTCTACGAGCAGTACTTC

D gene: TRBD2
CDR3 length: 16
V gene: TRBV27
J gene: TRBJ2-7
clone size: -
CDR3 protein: CASRPVGVAGFHEQYF
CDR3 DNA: TGTGCCAGCAGACCCGTTGGGGTAGCGGGATTCCACGAGCAGTACTTC

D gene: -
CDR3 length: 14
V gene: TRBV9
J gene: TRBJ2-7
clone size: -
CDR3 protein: CASSVAQGGDEQYF
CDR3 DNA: TGTGCCAGCAGCGTAGCCCAGGGTGGGGACGAGCAGTACTTC

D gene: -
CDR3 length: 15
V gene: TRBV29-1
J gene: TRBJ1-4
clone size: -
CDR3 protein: CSVEDLGGANEKLFF
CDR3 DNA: TGCAGCGTTGAAGATCTCGGGGGAGCTAATGAAAAACTGTTTTTT

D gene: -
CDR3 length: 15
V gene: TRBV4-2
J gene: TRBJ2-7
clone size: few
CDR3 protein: CASSQVDSARYEQYF
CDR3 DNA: TGTGCCAGCAGCCAAGTCGACAGTGCCCGCTACGAGCAGTACTTC

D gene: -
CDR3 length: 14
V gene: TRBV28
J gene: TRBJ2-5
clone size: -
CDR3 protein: CASSLRGMGETQYF
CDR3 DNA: TGTGCCAGCAGTTTAAGGGGGATGGGAGAGACCCAGTACTTC

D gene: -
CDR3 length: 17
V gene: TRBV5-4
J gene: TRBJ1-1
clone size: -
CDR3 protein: CASSLGQGQNRNTEAFF
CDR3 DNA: TGTGCCAGCAGCTTGGGTCAGGGTCAGAATCGGAACACTGAAGCTTTCTTT

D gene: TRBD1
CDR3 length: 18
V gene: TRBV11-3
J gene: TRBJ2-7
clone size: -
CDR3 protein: CASSLDSAHFTGGYEQYF
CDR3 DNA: TGTGCCAGCAGCTTAGATTCGGCACACTTCACAGGGGGATACGAGCAGTACTTC

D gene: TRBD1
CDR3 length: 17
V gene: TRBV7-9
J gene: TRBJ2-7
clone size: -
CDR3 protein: CSSSLARGDRGTYEQYF
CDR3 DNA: TGTTCCAGCAGCTTAGCAAGGGGGGACAGGGGTACCTACGAGCAGTACTTC

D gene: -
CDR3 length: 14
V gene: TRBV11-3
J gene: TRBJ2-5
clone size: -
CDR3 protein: CASSRREAGETQYF
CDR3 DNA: TGTGCCAGCAGCCGGCGGGAAGCAGGAGAGACCCAGTACTTC

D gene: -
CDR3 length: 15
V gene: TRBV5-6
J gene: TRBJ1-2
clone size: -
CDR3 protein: CASSLWGTAFYGYTF
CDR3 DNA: TGTGCCAGCAGCTTGTGGGGCACAGCGTTTTATGGCTACACCTTC

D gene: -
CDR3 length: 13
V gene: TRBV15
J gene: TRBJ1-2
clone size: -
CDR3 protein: CATSRLDRDGYTF
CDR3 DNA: TGTGCCACCAGCAGACTAGACAGAGATGGCTACACCTTC

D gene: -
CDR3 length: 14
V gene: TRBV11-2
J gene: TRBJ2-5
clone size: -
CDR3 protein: CASSLGIRVETQYF
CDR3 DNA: TGTGCCAGCAGCTTAGGAATCAGGGTAGAGACCCAGTACTTC

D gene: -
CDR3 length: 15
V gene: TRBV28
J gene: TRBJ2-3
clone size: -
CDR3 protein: CASSLRQGKADTQYF
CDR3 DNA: TGTGCCAGCAGTTTGCGTCAGGGGAAGGCAGATACGCAGTATTTT

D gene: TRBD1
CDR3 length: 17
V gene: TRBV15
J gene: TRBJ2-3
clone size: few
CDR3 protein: CATSRENRGPVTDTQYF
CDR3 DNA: TGTGCCACCAGCAGAGAGAACAGGGGCCCGGTCACAGATACGCAGTATTTT

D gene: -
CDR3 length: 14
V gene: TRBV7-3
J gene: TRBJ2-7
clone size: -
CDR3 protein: CASSLAIRNYEQYF
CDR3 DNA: TGTGCCAGCAGCTTAGCGATCAGGAACTACGAGCAGTACTTC

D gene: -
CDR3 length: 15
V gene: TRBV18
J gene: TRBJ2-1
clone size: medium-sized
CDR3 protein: CASSTIRHPTGEQFF
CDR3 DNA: TGTGCCAGCTCGACGATTAGACACCCTACAGGTGAGCAGTTCTTC

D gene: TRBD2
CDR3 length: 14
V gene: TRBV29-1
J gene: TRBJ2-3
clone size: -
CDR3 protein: CSVDGASGLLTQYF
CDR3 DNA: TGCAGCGTCGATGGGGCTAGCGGGCTGCTTACGCAGTATTTT

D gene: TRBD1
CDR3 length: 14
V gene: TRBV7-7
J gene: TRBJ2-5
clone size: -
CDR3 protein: CASSPTGGEETQYF
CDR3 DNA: TGTGCTAGCAGCCCGACAGGGGGCGAAGAGACCCAGTACTTC

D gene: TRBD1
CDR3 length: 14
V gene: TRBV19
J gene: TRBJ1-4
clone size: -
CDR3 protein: CASSLEGAREKLFF
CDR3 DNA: TGTGCCAGTAGTCTTGAGGGGGCCAGGGAAAAACTGTTTTTT

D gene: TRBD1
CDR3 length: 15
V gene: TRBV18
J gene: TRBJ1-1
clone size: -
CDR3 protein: CASSQGQATGTEAFF
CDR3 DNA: TGTGCCAGCTCACAGGGACAGGCAACGGGCACTGAAGCTTTCTTT

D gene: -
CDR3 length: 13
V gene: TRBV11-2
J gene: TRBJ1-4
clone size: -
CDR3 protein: CASSLGLGEKLFF
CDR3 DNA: TGTGCCAGCAGCTTAGGGCTTGGTGAAAAACTGTTTTTT

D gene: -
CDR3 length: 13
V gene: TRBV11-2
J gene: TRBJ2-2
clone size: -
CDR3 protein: CASSSRGNGELFF
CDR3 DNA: TGTGCCAGCAGCTCTAGGGGCAACGGGGAGCTGTTTTTT

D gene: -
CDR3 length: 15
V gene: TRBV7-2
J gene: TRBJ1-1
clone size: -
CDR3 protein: CASSLGPGVNTEAFF
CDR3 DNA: TGTGCCAGCAGCTTAGGCCCAGGGGTGAACACTGAAGCTTTCTTT

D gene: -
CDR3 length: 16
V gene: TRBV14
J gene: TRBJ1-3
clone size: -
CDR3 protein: CASSQDTGTSGNTIYF
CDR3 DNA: TGTGCCAGCAGCCAAGATACAGGAACCTCTGGAAACACCATATATTTT

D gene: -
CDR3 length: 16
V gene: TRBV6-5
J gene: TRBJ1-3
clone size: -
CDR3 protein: CASSYSVAGSGNTIYF
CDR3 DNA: TGTGCCAGCAGTTACTCGGTGGCAGGCTCTGGAAACACCATATATTTT

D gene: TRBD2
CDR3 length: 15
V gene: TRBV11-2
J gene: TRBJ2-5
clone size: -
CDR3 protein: CASSPRLAGSETQYF
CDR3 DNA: TGTGCCAGCAGCCCCAGACTAGCGGGATCTGAGACCCAGTACTTC

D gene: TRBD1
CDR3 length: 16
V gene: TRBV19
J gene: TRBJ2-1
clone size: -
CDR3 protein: CASSIKGKTGQNEQFF
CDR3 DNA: TGTGCCAGTAGTATAAAAGGAAAGACAGGGCAAAATGAGCAGTTCTTC

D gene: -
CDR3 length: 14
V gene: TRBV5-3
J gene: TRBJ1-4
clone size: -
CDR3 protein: CANPAGGGNEKLFF
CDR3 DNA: TGTGCCAACCCGGCCGGGGGGGGCAATGAAAAACTGTTTTTT

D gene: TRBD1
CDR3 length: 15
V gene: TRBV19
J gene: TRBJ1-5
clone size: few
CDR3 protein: CASSSGQVGNQPQHF
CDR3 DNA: TGTGCCAGTAGTTCCGGACAGGTAGGCAATCAGCCCCAGCATTTT

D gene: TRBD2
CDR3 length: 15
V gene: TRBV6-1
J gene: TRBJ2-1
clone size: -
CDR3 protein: CASSESLAGEHEQFF
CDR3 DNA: TGTGCCAGCAGTGAATCACTAGCGGGAGAGCATGAGCAGTTCTTC

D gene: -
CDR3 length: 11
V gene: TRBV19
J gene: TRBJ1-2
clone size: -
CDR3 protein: CASSGEGGYTF
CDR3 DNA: TGTGCCAGTAGTGGGGAGGGGGGCTACACCTTC

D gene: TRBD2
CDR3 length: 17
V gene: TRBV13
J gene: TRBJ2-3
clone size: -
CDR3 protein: CASSSGTSGRLTDTQYF
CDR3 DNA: TGTGCCAGCAGCTCAGGGACTAGCGGGAGGCTCACAGATACGCAGTATTTT

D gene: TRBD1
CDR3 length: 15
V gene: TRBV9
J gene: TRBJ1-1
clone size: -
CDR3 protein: CASSQRGQEVAEAFF
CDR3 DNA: TGTGCCAGCAGCCAACGGGGACAGGAAGTCGCTGAAGCTTTCTTT

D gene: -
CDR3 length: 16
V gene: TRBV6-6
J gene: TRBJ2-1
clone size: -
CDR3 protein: CASSYSWAETYNEQFF
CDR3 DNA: TGTGCCAGCAGTTACTCTTGGGCAGAAACCTACAATGAGCAGTTCTTC

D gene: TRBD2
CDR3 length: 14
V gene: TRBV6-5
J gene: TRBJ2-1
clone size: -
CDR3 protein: CASSYSFRAGEQFF
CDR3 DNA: TGTGCCAGCAGTTACTCGTTCAGAGCGGGAGAGCAGTTCTTC

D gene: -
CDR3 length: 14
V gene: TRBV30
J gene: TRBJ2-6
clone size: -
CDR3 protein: CASPGGSGANVLTF
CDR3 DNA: TGTGCCTCCCCCGGAGGATCTGGGGCCAACGTCCTGACTTTC